These 9 T cell receptor beta chains came from one sample sequenced in a study of radiation and T cells in renal cell carcinoma. Method: immunoSEQ multiplex PCR; TCRdb's copy keeps in-frame clones and lacks some. The sample contains about 95,000 clones, 86% of which appear only once. As for time point: baseline pretreatment blood. Treatment described: 15 Gy SBRT to primary tumor, nephrectomy 4 weeks later. The sequencing here drew on blood, taken from a patient whose treatment included radiotherapy and nephrectomy. The receptors were sampled from a middle-aged man with renal cell carcinoma.

V usage is TRBV10-1 and J usage is TRBJ2-1; the match to TRBD2 covers 7 bases. The CDR3 has 14 residues. V lost 6 bases to trimming and J lost 2 bases; unmatched junction nucleotides: 4. From germline, CDR1 is WNHNN and CDR2 SYGVQD (reference sequence). DNA of the CDR3: TGCGCCAGCAGCCCTAGCGGTGCCTACAATGAGCAGTTCTTC. It yields the protein CASSPSGAYNEQFF.

This sequence joins TRBV10-3 and TRBJ1-2, with D perhaps TRBD1 (5 bases). CDR3 length: 14 residues. Trimming pared 2 bases from V and 2 bases from J, leaving 9 bases between. Germline V gives CDR1 ENHRY, CDR2 SYGVKD. DNA of the CDR3: TGTGCCATCAGTGAGGTGGACACCAACTATGGCTACACCTTC. It codes for CAISEVDTNYGYTF.

The chain is built from TRBV27 and TRBJ1-5, with a weak D call TRBD1 (6 bases). The CDR3 contains 18 residues. Germline V CDR1 and CDR2: MNHEY, SMNVEV (reference sequence). Trimming took 4 bases from V and 0 from J, leaving 19 bases between them. The CDR3 spells CASSSLAYGGASNQPQHF. CDR3 in DNA: TGTGCCAGCAGTTCACTAGCTTACGGGGGGGCTAGCAATCAGCCCCAGCATTTT.

V gene TRBV5-1 combines with J gene TRBJ2-3; TRBD2 is a possible D gene (6 bases). The CDR3 loop spans 13 amino acids. Per the germline V gene, CDR1 is SGHRS and CDR2 is YFSETQ. V was pared by 4 bases and J by 5 bases, with 11 bases between. CDR3 loop: CASSLPGEDTQYF. The CDR3 bases are TGCGCCAGCAGCCTCCCGGGGGAAGATACGCAGTATTTT. The whole variable domain, filled in from reference TRBV5-1 and TRBJ2-3, reads KAGVTQTPRYLIKTRGQQVTLSCSPISGHRSVSWYQQTPGQGLQFLFEYFSETQRNKGNFPGRFSGRQFSNSRSEMNVSTLELGDSALYLCASSLPGEDTQYFGPGTRLTVL.

The chain is built from TRBV30 and TRBJ2-1; 9 nucleotides match TRBD1. The J segment lost 6 bases and the V segment lost 1 base, leaving 1 base of the junction unmatched. The CDR3 spans 13 residues. Germline-derived CDR1 and CDR2 are GTSNPN and SVGIG (reference sequence). CDR3 residues: CAWSGTGANEQFF. The CDR3 nucleotides are TGTGCCTGGAGTGGGACAGGGGCCAATGAGCAGTTCTTC.

The gene calls are TRBV9 and TRBJ2-1, with no clear D. Deletions cut 2 bases from V and 5 bases from J, with 8 bases between. Germline V gene lookup returns CDR1 SGDLS and CDR2 YYNGEE. The CDR3 length is 13 residues. The CDR3 coding sequence is TGTGCCAGCAGCGTTTCTCCCAACAATGAGCAGTTCTTC. It yields the protein CASSVSPNNEQFF.

V usage is TRBV18 and J usage is TRBJ1-2; TRBD1 matches 11 bases. Germline-derived CDR1 and CDR2 are KGHSH and LQKENI. This CDR3 region has 14 residues. V was pared by 5 bases and J by 3 bases, with 2 bases of the junction left unmatched. The CDR3 nucleotides read TGTGCCAGCTCAATGGGACAGGGGGACTATGGCTACACCTTC. Protein sequence: CASSMGQGDYGYTF. Full variable domain (remainder filled in from reference TRBV18 and TRBJ1-2): NAGVMQNPRHLVRRRGQEARLRCSPMKGHSHVYWYRQLPEEGLKFMVYLQKENIIDESGMPKERFSAEFPKEGPSILRIQQVVRGDSAAYFCASSMGQGDYGYTFGSGTRLTVV.

The chain is built from TRBV6-5 and TRBJ2-7; D may be TRBD2 (5 bases). Trimming cost V 6 bases and J 6 bases, with 15 bases left between them. Germline CDR1 reads MNHEY; CDR2 reads SVGAGI. This CDR3 is built from 13 residues. CDR3 DNA sequence: TGTGCCAGCAGAAGTAGGGAGTTGGGCGAGCAGTACTTC. Encoded protein: CASRSRELGEQYF.

The sample holds a few counts of this clone. The rearrangement joins TRBV5-1 to TRBJ2-1; 7 bases match TRBD2. The trim removed 1 base at V and 6 bases at J, leaving 7 bases unmatched. Germline CDR1 reads SGHRS; CDR2 reads YFSETQ. The CDR3 consists of 15 residues. CDR3 in DNA: TGCGCCAGCAGCTTGAGCACTAGCGATTCCAATGAGCAGTTCTTC. Encoded protein: CASSLSTSDSNEQFF.